Each of the 24 T cell receptor beta chains below was sequenced from the same sample in a study of neurological immune-mediated disorders. The time point was: longitudinal time-point 2. TCRdb re-derived calls from the 5' RACE reads in MiXCR, one entry per CDR3 protein. The data hold about 80,000 distinct CDR3 sequences, with 5.8% observed a single time. The specimen was PBMCs. These receptors originate from a woman aged 55-70 years with multiple sclerosis.

The CDR3 loop is CAALGQIGNTIYF. CDR3 in DNA: TGTGCCGCCTTGGGACAGATTGGAAACACCATATATTTT. The J gene is TRBJ1-3, the V gene TRBV28; 7 bases fit TRBD1. CDR1 is MDHEN and CDR2 is SYDVKM in the germline V gene. V lost 11 bases, J lost 3 bases, and 7 bases stayed unmatched. The CDR3 covers 13 residues.

This clonotype was counted at least ten times. The rearrangement links TRBV12-3 or TRBV12-4 to TRBJ2-7; D uncertain. CDR3 size: 13 residues. Deletions cut 1 base from V and 6 bases from J, with 10 bases between. Here the CDR3 reads CASSLGPRGEQYF. The CDR3 DNA sequence: TGTGCCAGCAGTTTAGGACCTCGTGGCGAGCAGTACTTC.

This clonotype was seen many times. V usage is TRBV20-1 and J usage is TRBJ2-3; 9 bases match TRBD2. V lost 3 bases, J lost 1 base, and 11 bases stayed unmatched. Germline loops: CDR1 DFQATT, CDR2 SNEGSKA (reference sequence). The CDR3 has 17 amino acids. In DNA form, the CDR3 reads TGCAGTGCTAGCCTTTCAACTTCTAGCGGGGGCACAGATACGCAGTATTTT. Protein sequence: CSASLSTSSGGTDTQYF.

This clonotype was counted between two and nine times. The chain joins TRBV12-3 or TRBV12-4 to TRBJ1-6; D is unresolved. Between the trimmed V and J ends, which lost 5 bases and 9 bases, there was a span of 14 bases. The CDR3 runs to 14 residues. The CDR3 region has the DNA TGTGCCAGCAGTGGTCTATCATGGACTTCACCCCTCCACTTT. Translating it yields CASSGLSWTSPLHF.

This clonotype was seen repeatedly, ten times or more. The chain has TRBV29-1 and TRBJ2-7, with 8 positions matching TRBD1. Germline CDR1 reads SQVTM; CDR2 reads ANQGSEA. This CDR3 has 12 residues. Unmatched junction bases numbered 5, after V lost 3 bases and J lost 7 bases. In DNA form, the CDR3 reads TGCAGCGTTGAGACAGGGGTGCGGGAGCAGTACTTC. It specifies CSVETGVREQYF.

This clonotype was counted many times. The chain employs TRBV5-1 and TRBJ2-2; D is perhaps TRBD1 (5 bases). The CDR3 sequence is 14 residues long. The germline V gene encodes CDR1 SGHRS and CDR2 YFSETQ. Trimming shortened V by 0 bases and J by 10 bases, and 13 bases separated the two germline ends. CDR3 in amino acids: CASSLGTTWAELFF. CDR3 sequence (DNA): TGCGCCAGCAGCTTGGGGACAACGTGGGCGGAGCTGTTTTTT.

This clonotype was seen many times. The chain has TRBV10-3 and TRBJ1-4; D is perhaps TRBD1 (6 bases). From germline, CDR1 is ENHRY and CDR2 SYGVKD. The CDR3 loop spans 12 amino acids. V lost 4 bases and J lost 7, with 7 bases in between. DNA for the CDR3: TGTGCCATCAGTGGGGGGCGTGAAAAACTGTTTTTT. Translating it yields CAISGGREKLFF.

This clonotype was recorded at least ten times. The V and J genes are TRBV5-1 and TRBJ2-7; D not certain. The CDR3 runs 14 residues. Between the trimmed V and J ends, which lost 0 bases and 2 bases, there was a span of 9 bases. The germline CDR1 and CDR2 sequences are SGHRS and YFSETQ. The CDR3 reads CASSLEALPYEQYF. The CDR3 coding sequence is TGCGCCAGCAGCTTGGAGGCACTGCCCTACGAGCAGTACTTC.

This clonotype came up many times. The chain couples TRBV20-1 to TRBJ1-5; 8 bases match TRBD1. This CDR3 has 16 amino acids. J gave up 2 bases and V 5 bases, and 11 bases lay outside the gene matches. CDR1 is DFQATT and CDR2 is SNEGSKA in the germline V gene (reference sequence). This chain's CDR3 is CSARPAQGAGNQPQHF. In DNA, the CDR3 is TGCAGTGCTCGACCGGCGCAGGGGGCGGGCAATCAGCCCCAGCATTTT.

This clonotype was picked up many times. The gene calls are TRBV5-8 and TRBJ1-5; D is perhaps TRBD1 (5 bases). CDR3 size: 13 residues. Trimming shortened V by 6 bases and J by 3 bases, and 10 bases separated the two germline ends. Germline V CDR1 and CDR2: SGHTS, YDEGEE. The CDR3 bases are TGTGCCAGCACGAGGGGACCCAATCAGCCCCAGCATTTT. Its protein is CASTRGPNQPQHF.

This clonotype appeared a few times. The rearrangement links TRBV5-1 to TRBJ2-1, with TRBD2 matching over 10 bases. This CDR3 is 17 amino acids long. J was trimmed by 1 base and V by 4 bases; bases with no gene match: 8. Germline V gene data show CDR1 as SGHRS and CDR2 as YFSETQ. The CDR3 loop is CASSGGISGGSYNEQFF. In DNA, the CDR3 is TGCGCCAGCAGCGGTGGAATTAGCGGGGGGTCCTACAATGAGCAGTTCTTC.

This clonotype occurred many times. This chain uses TRBV3-1 with TRBJ1-2; no clear D. Germline-derived CDR1 and CDR2 are LGHDT and YNNKEL (reference sequence). Deletions cut 4 bases from V and 4 bases from J, with 4 bases between. The CDR3 length is 11 residues. The CDR3 nucleotides read TGTGCCAGCAGCCGAGGCTATGGCTACACCTTC. It specifies CASSRGYGYTF.

The table lists this clonotype with many counts. This chain uses TRBV20-1 with TRBJ1-4; D gene unclear. CDR3 size: 14 residues. Germline V gene lookup returns CDR1 DFQATT and CDR2 SNEGSKA (reference sequence). The germline V and J ends were trimmed by 1 base and 4 bases, with 10 bases remaining between them. In DNA, the CDR3 is TGCAGTGCTAGAGCAAGGCTTTATAATGAAAAACTGTTTTTT. This encodes CSARARLYNEKLFF.

This clonotype was counted ten times or more. The chain uses TRBV5-6 and TRBJ2-3; D unresolved. V gave up 3 bases and J gave up 5 bases, with 13 bases separating them. There are 14 residues in the CDR3. CDR1 is SGHDT and CDR2 is YYEEEE in the germline V gene. The CDR3 DNA sequence: TGTGCCAGCAGCTCCCCACCGGAAGTAGATACGCAGTATTTT. Its protein is CASSSPPEVDTQYF.

The genes are TRBV5-1 and TRBJ1-1; D gene ambiguous. Germline CDR1 SGHRS, CDR2 YFSETQ. V lost 0 bases and J 8 bases, leaving 14 bases between the germline ends. This CDR3 region has 14 residues. The CDR3 loop is CASSLDLWQPEAFF. As DNA, the CDR3 is TGCGCCAGCAGCTTGGATCTGTGGCAGCCCGAAGCTTTCTTT.

There are a few counts of this clonotype. The chain joins TRBV5-1 to TRBJ1-2; 7 positions match TRBD1. CDR1 and CDR2 (germline): SGHRS, YFSETQ. V dropped 4 bases and J dropped 8; count of bases not matched to a gene: 11. The CDR3 is 14 amino acids. The DNA of the CDR3 is TGCGCCAGCAGCCGAGACAGGGTTGAAAAAGGCTACACCTTC. This sequence encodes CASSRDRVEKGYTF.

This chain uses TRBV3-1 with TRBJ1-1; 11 bases agree with TRBD1. The CDR3 contains 17 residues. Germline lookup yields CDR1 LGHDT and CDR2 YNNKEL (reference sequence). The V and J ends lost 1 base and 1 base, in that order; junction bases with no gene match: 5. In DNA, the CDR3 is TGTGCCAGCAGCCAAGGGGACAGGGGGAGAAAGAACACTGAAGCTTTCTTT. Its translation is CASSQGDRGRKNTEAFF.

This clonotype was observed many times. The chain carries TRBV7-9 and TRBJ1-1, with 8 bases aligning to TRBD1. Germline CDR1 reads SEHNR; CDR2 reads FQNEAQ (reference sequence). V gave up 3 bases and J gave up 4 bases; unmatched junction bases: 7. The CDR3 covers 15 residues. This chain's CDR3 is CASSFYGTGGTEAFF. The CDR3 bases are TGTGCCAGCAGCTTTTACGGGACAGGAGGCACTGAAGCTTTCTTT.

This clonotype was seen only a few times. The chain is built from TRBV6-2 or TRBV6-3 and TRBJ1-5; a possible D gene is TRBD1 (5 bases). This CDR3 is built from 15 residues. Per germline, CDR1 MNHEY and CDR2 SVGEGT. V lost 5 bases and J lost 4, with 15 bases in between. CDR3 in DNA: TGTGCCAGCAGTCCCGTGGGGGGATTGAATCAGCCCCAGCATTTT. Its translation: CASSPVGGLNQPQHF.

Ten or more counts support this clonotype. The rearrangement links TRBV6-6 to TRBJ2-7; possibly TRBD2 for D (6 bases). The CDR3 has 16 residues. V was clipped by 7 bases and J by 2 bases, with 21 bases between them. Germline CDR1 is MNHNY and CDR2 is SVGAGI (reference sequence). CDR3 in amino acids: CASTIGAAGGTYEQYF. CDR3 nucleotide sequence: TGTGCCAGCACCATAGGGGCAGCGGGCGGTACCTACGAGCAGTACTTC.

This clonotype appeared many times. The chain is built from TRBV7-9 and TRBJ2-5; D might be TRBD1 (5 bases). The V end lost 2 bases, the J end lost 2 bases, and 9 bases lay between the germline ends. Germline CDR1 reads SEHNR; CDR2 reads FQNEAQ (reference sequence). This CDR3 is 14 amino acids long. CDR3 sequence (DNA): TGTGCCAGCAGCTTATTACAGGCACAAGAGACCCAGTACTTC. Protein product: CASSLLQAQETQYF. The whole variable domain, remainder taken from reference TRBV7-9 and TRBJ2-5, is DTGVSQNPRHKITKRGQNVTFRCDPISEHNRLYWYRQTLGQGPEFLTYFQNEAQLEKSRLLSDRFSAERPKGSFSTLEIQRTEQGDSAMYLCASSLLQAQETQYFGPGTRLLVL.

This clonotype occurred many times. The chain combines TRBV20-1 with TRBJ1-5, with 9 bases identical to TRBD1. Trimming cost V 0 bases and J 3 bases; bases outside gene matches: 18. Germline CDR1 and CDR2: DFQATT and SNEGSKA (reference sequence). The length of the CDR3 is 20 residues. In DNA, the CDR3 is TGCAGTGCTAGAGATAATCGGAACAGGGGGCGCGGACTAACCAATCAGCCCCAGCATTTT. Its translation is CSARDNRNRGRGLTNQPQHF.

The chain carries TRBV19 and TRBJ2-6; the D gene is possibly TRBD1 (6 bases). From germline, CDR1 is LNHDA and CDR2 SQIVND (reference sequence). This CDR3 contains 15 residues. The ends were cut back, 4 bases at V and 1 base at J, with 8 bases in the middle. CDR3 amino acids: CASSTRGSGANVLTF. The CDR3 DNA follows: TGTGCCAGTAGTACCAGGGGTTCTGGGGCCAACGTCCTGACTTTC.

This clonotype was detected ten times or more. V usage is TRBV14 and J usage is TRBJ1-2; D remains unclear. Deletions cut 1 base from V and 2 bases from J, with 11 bases between. Germline V gene sequence: CDR1 SGHDN, CDR2 FVKESK. The CDR3 totals 15 residues. For the CDR3, the DNA is TGTGCCAGCAGCCAAGGTTGGAGAACCAACTATGGCTACACCTTC. It yields the protein CASSQGWRTNYGYTF.